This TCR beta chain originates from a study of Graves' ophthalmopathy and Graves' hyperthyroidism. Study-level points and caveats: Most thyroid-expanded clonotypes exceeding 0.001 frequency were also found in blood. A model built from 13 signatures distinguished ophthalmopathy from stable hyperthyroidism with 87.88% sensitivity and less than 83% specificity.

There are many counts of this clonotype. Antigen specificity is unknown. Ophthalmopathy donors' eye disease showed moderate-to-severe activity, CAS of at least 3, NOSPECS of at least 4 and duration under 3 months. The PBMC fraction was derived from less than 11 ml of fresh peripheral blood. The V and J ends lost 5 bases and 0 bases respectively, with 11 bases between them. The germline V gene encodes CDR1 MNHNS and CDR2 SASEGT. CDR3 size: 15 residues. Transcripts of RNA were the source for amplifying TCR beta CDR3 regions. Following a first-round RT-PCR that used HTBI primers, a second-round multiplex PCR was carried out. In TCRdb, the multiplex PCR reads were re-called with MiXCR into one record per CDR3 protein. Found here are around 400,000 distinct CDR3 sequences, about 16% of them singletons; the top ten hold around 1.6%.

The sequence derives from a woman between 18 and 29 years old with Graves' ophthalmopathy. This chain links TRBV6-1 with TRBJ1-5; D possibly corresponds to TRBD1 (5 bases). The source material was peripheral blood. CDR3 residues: CASSLAGGSNQPQHF. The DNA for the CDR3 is TGTGCCAGCAGTCTCGCGGGGGGTAGCAATCAGCCCCAGCATTTT.